This T cell receptor beta chain was captured by sequencing in a study of human T cells and chemical hapten exposure. Overall study results and limits: Unchanged with DPC sensitization were TCRs above 1 in 1000 frequency.

By share, this clonotype counts as medium-sized. Its antigen remains unknown. During construction of the library, unique molecular identifiers were attached to individual cDNA molecules for quantitative, reproducible TCR counting. TCRdb redid the calling of the RACE reads with MiXCR, one entry per CDR3 protein. The sample carries about 77,000 distinct CDR3 sequences, 12% to 15% recorded once. This CDR3 is built from 15 residues. Trimming at V came to 5 bases and at J to 8 bases, leaving 9 bases not matched to a gene. CDR1 and CDR2 (germline): SEHNR, FQNEAQ (reference sequence). Time point reported: pre-sensitization, week 0. The treatment is: therapeutic diphenylcyclopropenone sensitization with weekly scalp DPC. Alopecia patients deemed DPC-suitable, aged 18 to 70, excluding pregnancy.

The source material was whole blood, sampled in connection with sensitization to the hapten diphenylcyclopropenone (DPC). The chain employs TRBV7-9 and TRBJ2-1; 10 nucleotides line up with TRBD2. This sequence originates from a woman in her forties or fifties with alopecia areata. Some clones in this sample may be carry-over from other donors' samples. CDR3 region: CASSPDLAGVDEQFF. CDR3 bases: TGTGCCAGCAGCCCCGACCTAGCGGGAGTCGATGAGCAGTTCTTC. The full variable domain, its missing parts supplied by reference TRBV7-9 and TRBJ2-1, is DTGVSQNPRHKITKRGQNVTFRCDPISEHNRLYWYRQTLGQGPEFLTYFQNEAQLEKSRLLSDRFSAERPKGSFSTLEIQRTEQGDSAMYLCASSPDLAGVDEQFFGPGTRLTVL.